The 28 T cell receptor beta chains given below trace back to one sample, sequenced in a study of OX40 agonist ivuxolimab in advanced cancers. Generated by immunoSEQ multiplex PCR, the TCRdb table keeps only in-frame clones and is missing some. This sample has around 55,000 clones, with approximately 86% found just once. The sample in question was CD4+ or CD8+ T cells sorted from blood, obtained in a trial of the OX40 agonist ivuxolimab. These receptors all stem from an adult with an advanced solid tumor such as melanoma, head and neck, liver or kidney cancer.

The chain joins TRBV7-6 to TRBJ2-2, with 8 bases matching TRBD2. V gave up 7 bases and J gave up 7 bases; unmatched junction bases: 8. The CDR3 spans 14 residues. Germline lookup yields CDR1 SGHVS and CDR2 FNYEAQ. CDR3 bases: TGTGCCAGCACCCCGAGCGGGAGTGGCGGGGAGCTGTTTTTT. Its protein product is CASTPSGSGGELFF.

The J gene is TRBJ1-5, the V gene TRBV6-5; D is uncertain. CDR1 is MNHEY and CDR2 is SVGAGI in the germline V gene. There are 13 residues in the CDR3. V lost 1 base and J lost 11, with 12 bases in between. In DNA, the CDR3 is TGTGCCAGCAGTTACTATTTTGGCGAGGCCCAGCATTTT. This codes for CASSYYFGEAQHF.

CDR3 DNA: TGCGCCAGCAGCCAAGCCGAAGCAATCCCCGGCTACGAGCAGTACTTC. This encodes CASSQAEAIPGYEQYF. The chain uses TRBV4-1 and TRBJ2-7; D call uncertain. CDR3 length: 16 residues. Deletions cut 1 base from V and 3 bases from J, with 16 bases between. Germline CDR1 and CDR2: MGHRA and YSYEKL.

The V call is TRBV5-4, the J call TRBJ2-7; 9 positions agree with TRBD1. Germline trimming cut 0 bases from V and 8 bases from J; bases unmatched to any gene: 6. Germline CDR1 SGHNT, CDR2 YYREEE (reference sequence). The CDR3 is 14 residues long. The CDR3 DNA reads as TGTGCCAGCAGCTTGGTTGGGACAGGGTTACAGCAGTACTTC. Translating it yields CASSLVGTGLQQYF.

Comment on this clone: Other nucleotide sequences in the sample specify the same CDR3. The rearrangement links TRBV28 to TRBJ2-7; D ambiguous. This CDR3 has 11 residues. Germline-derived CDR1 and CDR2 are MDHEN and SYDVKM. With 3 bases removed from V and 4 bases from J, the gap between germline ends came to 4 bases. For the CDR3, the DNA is TGTGCCAGCAGTTTGAGGTACGAGCAGTACTTC. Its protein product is CASSLRYEQYF.

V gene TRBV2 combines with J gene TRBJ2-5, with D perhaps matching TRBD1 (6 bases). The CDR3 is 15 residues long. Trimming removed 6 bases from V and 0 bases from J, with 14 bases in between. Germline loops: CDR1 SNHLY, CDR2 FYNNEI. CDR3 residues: CASRPDSLYQETQYF. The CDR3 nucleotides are TGTGCCAGCAGACCGGACAGTCTGTACCAAGAGACCCAGTACTTC.

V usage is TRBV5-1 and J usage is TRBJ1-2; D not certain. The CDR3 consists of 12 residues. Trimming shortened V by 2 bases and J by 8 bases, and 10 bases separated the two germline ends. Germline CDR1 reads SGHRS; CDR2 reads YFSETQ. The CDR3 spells CASSFDRGGYTF. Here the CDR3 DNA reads TGCGCCAGCAGCTTCGACCGCGGGGGCTACACCTTC.

The CDR3 loop reads CASSPSSYEQYF. For the CDR3, the DNA is TGTGCCAGCAGCCCCAGCTCCTACGAGCAGTACTTC. The J gene is TRBJ2-5, the V gene TRBV7-9; D not resolved. The assigned J gene may be wrong: the sequence end matches TRBJ2-7 better. The CDR3 is made up of 12 amino acids. Germline loops: CDR1 SEHNR, CDR2 FQNEAQ (reference sequence).

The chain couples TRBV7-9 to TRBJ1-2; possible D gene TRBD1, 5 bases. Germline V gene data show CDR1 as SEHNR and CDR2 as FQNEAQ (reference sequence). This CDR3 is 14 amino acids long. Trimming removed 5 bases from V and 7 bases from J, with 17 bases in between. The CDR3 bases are TGTGCCAGCAGCCCCGGCGGGACGGGGACTGGCTACACCTTC. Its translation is CASSPGGTGTGYTF.

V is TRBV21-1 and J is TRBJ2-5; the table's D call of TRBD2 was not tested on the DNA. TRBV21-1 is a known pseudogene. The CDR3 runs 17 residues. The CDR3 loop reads CASSKGSTSVSRETQYF. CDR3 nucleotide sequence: TGTGCCAGCAGCAAAGGATCGACTAGCGTATCGCGGGAGACCCAGTACTTC.

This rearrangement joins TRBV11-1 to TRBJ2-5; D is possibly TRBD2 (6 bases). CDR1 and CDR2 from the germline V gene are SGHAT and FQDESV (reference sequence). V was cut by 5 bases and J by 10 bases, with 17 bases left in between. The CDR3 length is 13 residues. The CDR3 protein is CASSQDFLGGQYF. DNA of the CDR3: TGTGCCAGCAGCCAGGACTTCCTGGGGGGCCAGTACTTC.

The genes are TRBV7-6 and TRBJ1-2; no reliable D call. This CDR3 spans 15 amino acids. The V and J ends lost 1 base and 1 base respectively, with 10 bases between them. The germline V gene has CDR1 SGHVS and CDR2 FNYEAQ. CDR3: CASSLDNRFNYGYTF. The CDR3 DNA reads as TGTGCCAGCAGCTTAGATAACCGTTTTAACTATGGCTACACCTTC.

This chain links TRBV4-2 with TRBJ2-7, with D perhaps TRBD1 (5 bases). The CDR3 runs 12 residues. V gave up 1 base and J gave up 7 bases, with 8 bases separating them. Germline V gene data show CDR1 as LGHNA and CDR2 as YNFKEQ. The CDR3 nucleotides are TGTGCCAGCAGCCAAGGTAGGGGAGAGCAGTACTTC. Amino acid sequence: CASSQGRGEQYF.

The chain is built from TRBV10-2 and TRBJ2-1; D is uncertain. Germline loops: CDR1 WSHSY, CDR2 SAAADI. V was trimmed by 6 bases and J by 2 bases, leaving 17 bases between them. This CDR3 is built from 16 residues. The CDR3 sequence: CASRTRPSGTYNEQFF. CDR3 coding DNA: TGCGCCAGCAGGACCCGGCCCTCGGGCACCTACAATGAGCAGTTCTTC.

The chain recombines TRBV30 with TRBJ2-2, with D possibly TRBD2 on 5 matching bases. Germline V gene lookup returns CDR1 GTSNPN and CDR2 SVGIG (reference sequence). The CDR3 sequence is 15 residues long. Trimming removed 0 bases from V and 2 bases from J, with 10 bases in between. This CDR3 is CAWSVLTGNTGELFF. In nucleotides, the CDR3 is TGTGCCTGGAGTGTACTTACGGGAAACACCGGGGAGCTGTTTTTT. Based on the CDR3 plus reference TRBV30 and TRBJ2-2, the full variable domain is SQTIHQWPATLVQPVGSPLSLECTVEGTSNPNLYWYRQAAGRGLQLLFYSVGIGQISSEVPQNLSASRPQDRQFILSSKKLLLSDSGFYLCAWSVLTGNTGELFFGEGSRLTVL.

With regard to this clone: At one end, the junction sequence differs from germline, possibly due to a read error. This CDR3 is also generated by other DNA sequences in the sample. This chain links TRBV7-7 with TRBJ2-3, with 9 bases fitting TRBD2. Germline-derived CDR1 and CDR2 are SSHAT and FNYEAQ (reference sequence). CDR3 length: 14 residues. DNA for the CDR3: TGTGCTAGCAGCCTTAGCGGGAGCGCAGATACGCAGTATTTT. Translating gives CASSLSGSADTQYF.

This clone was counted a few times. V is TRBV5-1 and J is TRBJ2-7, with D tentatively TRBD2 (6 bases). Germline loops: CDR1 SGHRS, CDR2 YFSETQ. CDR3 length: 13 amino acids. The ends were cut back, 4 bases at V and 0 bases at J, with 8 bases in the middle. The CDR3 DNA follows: TGCGCCAGCAGCGGCGGGAACTCCTACGAGCAGTACTTC. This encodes CASSGGNSYEQYF.

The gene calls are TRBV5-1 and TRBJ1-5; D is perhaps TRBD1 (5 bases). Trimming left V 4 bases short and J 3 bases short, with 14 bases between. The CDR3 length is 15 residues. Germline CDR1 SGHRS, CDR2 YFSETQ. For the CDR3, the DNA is TGCGCCAGCAGCCTTGACCCAGGGAACAATCAGCCCCAGCATTTT. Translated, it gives CASSLDPGNNQPQHF. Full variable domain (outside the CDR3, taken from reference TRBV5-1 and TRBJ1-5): KAGVTQTPRYLIKTRGQQVTLSCSPISGHRSVSWYQQTPGQGLQFLFEYFSETQRNKGNFPGRFSGRQFSNSRSEMNVSTLELGDSALYLCASSLDPGNNQPQHFGDGTRLSIL.

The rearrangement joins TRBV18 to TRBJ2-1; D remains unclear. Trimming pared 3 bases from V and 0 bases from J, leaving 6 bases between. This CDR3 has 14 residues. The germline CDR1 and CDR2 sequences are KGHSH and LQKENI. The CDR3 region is CASSPASSYNEQFF. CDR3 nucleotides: TGTGCCAGCTCACCCGCCTCCTCCTACAATGAGCAGTTCTTC.

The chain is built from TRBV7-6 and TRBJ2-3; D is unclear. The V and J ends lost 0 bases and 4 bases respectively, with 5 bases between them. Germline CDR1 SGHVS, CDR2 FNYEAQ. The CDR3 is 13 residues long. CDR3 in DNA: TGTGCCAGCAGCTTAGCAGGGCCAGATACGCAGTATTTT. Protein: CASSLAGPDTQYF.

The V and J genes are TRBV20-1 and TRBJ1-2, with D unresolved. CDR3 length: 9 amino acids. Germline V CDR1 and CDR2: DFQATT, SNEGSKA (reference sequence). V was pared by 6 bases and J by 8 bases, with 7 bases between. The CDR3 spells CSAGKGYTF. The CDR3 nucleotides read TGCAGTGCCGGAAAAGGCTACACCTTC.

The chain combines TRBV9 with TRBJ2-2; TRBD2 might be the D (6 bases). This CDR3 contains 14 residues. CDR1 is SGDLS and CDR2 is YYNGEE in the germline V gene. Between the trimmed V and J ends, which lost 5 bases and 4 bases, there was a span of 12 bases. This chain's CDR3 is CASSSGVVTGELFF. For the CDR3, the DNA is TGTGCCAGCAGTTCGGGAGTGGTCACCGGGGAGCTGTTTTTT.

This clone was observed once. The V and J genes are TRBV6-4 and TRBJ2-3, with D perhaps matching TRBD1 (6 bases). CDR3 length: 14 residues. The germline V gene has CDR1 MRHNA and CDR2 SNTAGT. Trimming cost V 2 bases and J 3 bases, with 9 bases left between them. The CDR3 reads CASSDKGETDTQYF. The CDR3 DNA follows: TGTGCCAGCAGTGACAAGGGGGAGACAGATACGCAGTATTTT.

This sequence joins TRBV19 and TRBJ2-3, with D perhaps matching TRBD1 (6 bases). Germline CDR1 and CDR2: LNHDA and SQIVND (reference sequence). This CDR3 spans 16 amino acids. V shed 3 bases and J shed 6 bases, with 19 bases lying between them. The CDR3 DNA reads TGTGCCAGTAGTATTCTGCAGGGGAAGTACAGGGATACGCAGTATTTT. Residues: CASSILQGKYRDTQYF.

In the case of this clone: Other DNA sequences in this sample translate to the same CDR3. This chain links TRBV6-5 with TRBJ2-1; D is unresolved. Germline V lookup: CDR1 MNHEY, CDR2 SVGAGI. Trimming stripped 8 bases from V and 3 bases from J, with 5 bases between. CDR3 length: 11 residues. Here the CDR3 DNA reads TGTGCCAGCTGGGGCTACAATGAGCAGTTCTTC. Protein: CASWGYNEQFF.

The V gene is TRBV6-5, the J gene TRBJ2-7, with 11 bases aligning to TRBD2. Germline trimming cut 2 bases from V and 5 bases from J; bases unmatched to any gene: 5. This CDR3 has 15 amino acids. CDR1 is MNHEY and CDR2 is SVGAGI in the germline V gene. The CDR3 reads CASSYATSGSNEQYF. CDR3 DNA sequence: TGTGCCAGCAGTTACGCTACTAGCGGGAGCAACGAGCAGTACTTC.

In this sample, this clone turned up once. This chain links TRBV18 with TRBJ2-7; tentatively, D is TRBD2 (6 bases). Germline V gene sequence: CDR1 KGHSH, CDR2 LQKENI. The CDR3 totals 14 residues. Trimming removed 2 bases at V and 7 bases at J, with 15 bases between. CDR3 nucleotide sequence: TGTGCCAGCTCACCAGTCACCGGGACTCGGGAGCAGTACTTC. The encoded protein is CASSPVTGTREQYF.

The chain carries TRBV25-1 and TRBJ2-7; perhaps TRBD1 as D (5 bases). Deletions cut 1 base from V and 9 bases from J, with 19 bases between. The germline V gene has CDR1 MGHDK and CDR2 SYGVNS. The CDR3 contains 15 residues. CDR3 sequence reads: CASSEWKGERFVQYF. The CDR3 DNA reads TGTGCCAGCAGTGAATGGAAAGGGGAACGCTTCGTGCAGTACTTC.